A single sample gave rise to the 7 T cell receptor beta chains below, sequenced in a study of blood T cell repertoires in COVID-19. Generated by immunoSEQ multiplex PCR, the TCRdb table keeps only in-frame clones and is missing some. The sample carries 250,000 or so clones, approximately 83% recorded once. Material: PBMCs or T cells enriched from blood (not recorded which). The source is a woman in her thirties or forties who had been exposed to COVID-19.

V gene TRBV6-5 combines with J gene TRBJ1-5; a weak D match, TRBD1 (6 bases). V lost 7 bases and J 6 bases, leaving 10 bases between the germline ends. CDR3 length equals 12 residues. Per germline, CDR1 MNHEY and CDR2 SVGAGI. The CDR3 bases are TGTGCCAGCAAAACAGGGTTTCAGCCCCAGCATTTT. The encoded protein is CASKTGFQPQHF.

This clone was detected once. The chain is built from TRBV27 and TRBJ2-1; 9 bases agree with TRBD2. CDR1 and CDR2 (germline): MNHEY, SMNVEV (reference sequence). V lost 7 bases, J lost 8 bases, and 6 bases stayed unmatched. The CDR3 covers 13 residues. Here the CDR3 reads CASMKLAGHEQFF. The CDR3 DNA is TGTGCCAGCATGAAACTAGCGGGCCATGAGCAGTTCTTC.

The chain has TRBV5-6 and TRBJ2-2; 7 nucleotides align to TRBD2. CDR3 length: 16 amino acids. V lost 1 base and J lost 5; bases outside the gene matches: 8. The germline V gene encodes CDR1 SGHDT and CDR2 YYEEEE. The CDR3 is CASSLTGGGRTGELFF. DNA for the CDR3: TGTGCCAGCAGCTTGACGGGCGGGGGAAGAACCGGGGAGCTGTTTTTT.

CDR3: CASSIGTNNQPQHF. The CDR3 DNA is TGTGCCAGTAGTATCGGGACAAACAATCAGCCCCAGCATTTT. The chain uses TRBV19 and TRBJ1-5, with TRBD1 as a possible D gene (6 bases). This CDR3 spans 14 amino acids. The germline gives CDR1 LNHDA, CDR2 SQIVND (reference sequence). V was trimmed by 3 bases and J by 3 bases, leaving 9 bases between them.

The chain has TRBV10-1 and TRBJ1-4; D is unclear. V was cut by 0 bases and J by 7 bases, with 15 bases left in between. The length of the CDR3 is 16 residues. In germline, CDR1 is WNHNN, CDR2 SYGVQD (reference sequence). The CDR3 nucleotides read TGCGCCAGCAGTGAGTCTAACCCCCGGAGCCCTGAAAAACTGTTTTTT. Protein: CASSESNPRSPEKLFF.

CDR3 coding DNA: TGCGCCAGCAGCTTGGCTCTCGGGGGGCAAGAGACCCAGTACTTC. Translation: CASSLALGGQETQYF. The gene calls are TRBV5-1 and TRBJ2-5, with 7 nucleotides matching TRBD2. Per germline, CDR1 SGHRS and CDR2 YFSETQ. V was pared by 0 bases and J by 2 bases, with 4 bases of the junction left unmatched. This CDR3 is built from 15 residues.

The chain employs TRBV21-1 and TRBJ2-1; TRBD2 is the table's D call and was not checked against the DNA. TRBV21-1 is classified as a pseudogene. CDR3 length: 21 amino acids. The CDR3, as DNA: TGTGCCAGCAGCTGCATTCTCACCCGACTAGCGGATTCACTCCACGGAAATGAGCAGTTCTTC. This codes for CASSCILTRLADSLHGNEQFF.